These 19 T cell receptor beta chains were all obtained from the same sample, sequenced in a study of response to subunit inactivated influenza vaccine. MiXCR, applied by TCRdb to the RT-PCR reads, yields one record per CDR3 protein. The sample has over 800,000 distinct CDR3 sequences, approximately 22% seen once. Sequencing used PBMCs from blood, obtained about 5 days after vaccination. These receptors originate from a middle-aged man who received an inactivated influenza vaccine.

The chain uses TRBV7-9 and TRBJ1-4; tentative D call: TRBD1 (6 bases). The CDR3 spans 15 residues. Germline V gene data show CDR1 as SEHNR and CDR2 as FQNEAQ (reference sequence). V was cut by 3 bases and J by 0 bases, with 8 bases left in between. The CDR3 loop reads CASSFRTATNEKLFF. The CDR3 DNA is TGTGCCAGCAGCTTTAGGACAGCAACTAATGAAAAACTGTTTTTT.

This clonotype came up once. The V call is TRBV5-6, the J call TRBJ2-7; 9 bases agree with TRBD1. Germline CDR1 and CDR2: SGHDT and YYEEEE. Trimming took 0 bases from V and 4 from J; bases not matched to a gene: 2. The CDR3 consists of 14 residues. Written as DNA, the CDR3 is TGTGCCAGCAGCTTGGACAGGGGGCAGTACGAGCAGTACTTC. This encodes CASSLDRGQYEQYF.

This clonotype was counted ten times or more. The chain uses TRBV29-1 and TRBJ2-7, with D uncertain. V was pared by 4 bases and J by 1 base, with 8 bases between. The CDR3 loop spans 12 amino acids. CDR1 is SQVTM and CDR2 is ANQGSEA in the germline V gene. In DNA, the CDR3 is TGCAGCGTTGTCATAGATTCCTACGAGCAGTACTTC. Translating it yields CSVVIDSYEQYF.

The chain carries TRBV24-1 and TRBJ2-1, with 9 bases fitting TRBD1. V was clipped by 3 bases and J by 8 bases; unmatched bases: 4. The CDR3 loop spans 14 amino acids. Per the germline V gene, CDR1 is KGHDR and CDR2 is SFDVKD. The CDR3 region is CATSDRTGGYEQFF. Written as DNA, the CDR3 is TGTGCCACCAGTGATCGCACAGGGGGCTATGAGCAGTTCTTC.

This clonotype was seen ten or more times. The CDR3, as DNA: TGTGCCAGCAGTCCGGGCGCCGGCTACTATGGCTACACCTTC. This encodes CASSPGAGYYGYTF. V usage is TRBV25-1 and J usage is TRBJ1-2; D remains unclear. This CDR3 spans 14 amino acids. Germline V gene data show CDR1 as MGHDK and CDR2 as SYGVNS. V was trimmed by 5 bases and J by 3 bases, leaving 13 bases between them.

This clonotype has a handful of counts. The chain uses TRBV20-1 and TRBJ2-1, with 8 bases aligning to TRBD2. The length of the CDR3 is 11 residues. Trimming took 7 bases from V and 8 from J; bases not matched to a gene: 4. Germline V gene data show CDR1 as DFQATT and CDR2 as SNEGSKA (reference sequence). The CDR3 loop is CSGLALDEQFF. DNA for the CDR3: TGCAGTGGACTAGCGCTCGATGAGCAGTTCTTC.

The chain couples TRBV5-1 to TRBJ2-5; D is ambiguous. The ends were cut back, 4 bases at V and 1 base at J, with 14 bases in the middle. Germline assignment: CDR1 SGHRS and CDR2 YFSETQ. The CDR3 sequence is 15 residues long. This CDR3 reads CASSVQISGQETQYF. CDR3 nucleotides: TGCGCCAGCAGCGTGCAGATAAGTGGCCAAGAGACCCAGTACTTC. Filled out from reference TRBV5-1 and TRBJ2-5, the complete variable domain reads KAGVTQTPRYLIKTRGQQVTLSCSPISGHRSVSWYQQTPGQGLQFLFEYFSETQRNKGNFPGRFSGRQFSNSRSEMNVSTLELGDSALYLCASSVQISGQETQYFGPGTRLLVL.

The table lists this clonotype with a count of one. The J gene is TRBJ1-4, the V gene TRBV29-1, with a tentative D call TRBD1 (6 bases). The V end was cut by 5 bases, the J end by 8 bases, with 21 bases between. The CDR3 runs to 15 residues. CDR1 SQVTM and CDR2 ANQGSEA come from the germline V gene. In nucleotides, the CDR3 is TGCAGCGTTCCCCCAAGACTCAGGGGCGGGGAAAAACTGTTTTTT. As protein: CSVPPRLRGGEKLFF.

V gene TRBV29-1 combines with J gene TRBJ2-5, with 12 bases aligning to TRBD1. Trimming removed 6 bases from V and 4 bases from J; junction bases left unmatched: 9. This CDR3 region has 15 residues. The germline CDR1 and CDR2 sequences are SQVTM and ANQGSEA. Here the CDR3 DNA reads TGCAGCGTCCGCCCGGGACAGGGGGCATTAGAGACCCAGTACTTC. As protein: CSVRPGQGALETQYF.

The CDR3 reads CASSKVEGGRPRSGANVLTF. The DNA of the CDR3 is TGTGCCAGCAGCAAAGTGGAGGGGGGGAGACCGCGCTCTGGGGCCAACGTCCTGACTTTC. The chain uses TRBV21-1 and TRBJ2-6; no DNA check was done on the table's D call, TRBD1. TRBV21-1 is a pseudogene segment. The CDR3 loop spans 20 amino acids.

J is TRBJ2-5 and V is TRBV3-1, with 9 bases matching TRBD2. V lost 2 bases to trimming and J lost 5 bases; unmatched junction nucleotides: 12. The CDR3 contains 17 residues. CDR1 is LGHDT and CDR2 is YNNKEL in the germline V gene (reference sequence). This CDR3 reads CASSQTNLAGVRETQYF. CDR3 nucleotide sequence: TGTGCCAGCAGCCAAACCAATTTAGCGGGGGTTAGGGAGACCCAGTACTTC.

This chain joins TRBV29-1 and TRBJ2-3, with TRBD1 matching 11 bases. V shed 7 bases, J shed 2 bases, and the junction held 5 bases outside the gene matches. The CDR3 runs 14 residues. Germline values: CDR1 SQVTM, CDR2 ANQGSEA. CDR3 DNA sequence: TGCAGCGGGGACAGGGGGGAACACACAGATACGCAGTATTTT. Translation: CSGDRGEHTDTQYF.

The chain uses TRBV6-2 or TRBV6-3 and TRBJ2-6, with 10 bases aligning to TRBD2. V lost 0 bases to trimming and J lost 0 bases; unmatched junction nucleotides: 11. The CDR3 totals 21 residues. CDR1 is MNHEY and CDR2 is SVGEGT in the germline V gene. The chain's CDR3 is CASSYSASGRANPSGANVLTF. CDR3 nucleotide sequence: TGTGCCAGCAGTTACTCGGCGAGCGGGAGGGCCAATCCCTCTGGGGCCAACGTCCTGACTTTC.

This rearrangement joins TRBV11-2 to TRBJ1-1; D is unresolved. Trimming cost V 5 bases and J 7 bases, with 8 bases left between them. The CDR3 is 11 residues long. Germline values: CDR1 SGHAT, CDR2 FQNNGV. The CDR3 nucleotides are TGTGCCAGCAGCGACCGTAGTGAAGCTTTCTTT. It is translated as CASSDRSEAFF.

The chain carries TRBV6-5 and TRBJ2-7, with TRBD1 identical over 7 bases. The germline CDR1 and CDR2 sequences are MNHEY and SVGAGI. This CDR3 spans 12 amino acids. Trimming cost V 3 bases and J 7 bases; bases outside gene matches: 3. CDR3 in DNA: TGTGCCAGCAGTTATTCGGGACAGGAGCAGTACTTC. This encodes CASSYSGQEQYF.

The chain carries TRBV7-2 and TRBJ2-1; tentatively, D is TRBD2 (6 bases). CDR1 is SGHTA and CDR2 is FQGNSA in the germline V gene. V gave up 6 bases and J gave up 13 bases, with 16 bases separating them. The length of the CDR3 is 12 residues. The CDR3 nucleotides read TGTGCCAGCAGTTGGGGACTTAATAGTCAGTTCTTC. It encodes CASSWGLNSQFF.

A few counts support this clonotype. This chain links TRBV10-3 with TRBJ1-1; no firm D call. The CDR3 spans 12 residues. Germline-derived CDR1 and CDR2 are ENHRY and SYGVKD. The ends were cut back, 6 bases at V and 0 bases at J, with 5 bases in the middle. The CDR3 nucleotides are TGTGCCATCAGAGGGTTGAACACTGAAGCTTTCTTT. This translates into CAIRGLNTEAFF.

At least ten counts were recorded for this clonotype. This chain uses TRBV11-1 with TRBJ2-1; no reliable D call. The CDR3 totals 13 residues. Trimming took 1 base from V and 9 from J, leaving 10 bases between them. Germline loops: CDR1 SGHAT, CDR2 FQDESV (reference sequence). The CDR3 spells CASSLGAGGEQFF. The CDR3 nucleotides are TGTGCCAGCAGCTTAGGGGCAGGCGGTGAGCAGTTCTTC.

The V gene is TRBV5-1, the J gene TRBJ1-1; tentatively, D is TRBD1 (6 bases). Germline assignment: CDR1 SGHRS and CDR2 YFSETQ. The CDR3 sequence is 13 residues long. V lost 0 bases to trimming and J lost 10 bases, with 13 bases between them. The CDR3 sequence is CASSLGETGRAFF. The CDR3 DNA reads as TGCGCCAGCAGCTTGGGGGAGACAGGACGAGCTTTCTTT.